These 13 T cell receptor beta chains share one sample of origin, sequenced in a study of CD8+CD57+ T cells in acquired aplastic anemia. The TCR beta profiling, which covered VDJ combination and CDR3 sequence, was carried out using genomic DNA as the template. TCRdb fed the reads into MiXCR, producing one record per CDR3 protein. The sample includes about 180,000 distinct CDR3 sequences, about half of them seen just once. The sequenced patients had an expansion of CD8+CD57+ cells seen by flow cytometry. The sequencing input was sorted CD4+, CD8+, or CD8+CD57+ T cells (not recorded which) from PBMCs. Receptors were obtained from a human donor with aplastic anemia.

This clonotype was seen only a few times. The J gene is TRBJ2-1, the V gene TRBV12-3 or TRBV12-4, with D hard to call. The CDR3 spans 18 residues. Deletions cut 2 bases from V and 0 bases from J, with 17 bases between. The CDR3 loop reads CASSLRWLVQSSYNEQFF. CDR3 sequence (DNA): TGTGCCAGCAGTTTACGTTGGCTGGTTCAAAGCTCCTACAATGAGCAGTTCTTC.

This clonotype has at least ten counts. V gene TRBV28 combines with J gene TRBJ2-7; tentative D call: TRBD1 (7 bases). Trimming took 3 bases from V and 7 from J, leaving 13 bases between them. From germline, CDR1 is MDHEN and CDR2 SYDVKM. CDR3 length: 13 amino acids. The CDR3 DNA follows: TGTGCCAGCAGTTTCCAGGGGGGTCGGGAGCAGTACTTC. Its translation: CASSFQGGREQYF.

The V gene is TRBV6-1, the J gene TRBJ1-3; 7 positions agree with TRBD1. The CDR3 is 14 amino acids. The germline V gene encodes CDR1 MNHNS and CDR2 SASEGT. The V gene end was trimmed by 6 bases and the J gene end by 2 bases; junction bases not matched to a gene: 4. The CDR3 DNA follows: TGTGCCAGCAGCGGGGGGACAGCTGGAAACACCATATATTTT. Encoded protein: CASSGGTAGNTIYF.

This clonotype was seen at least ten times. V and J are TRBV4-1 and TRBJ2-5; 9 nucleotides align to TRBD2. Unmatched junction bases numbered 8, after V lost 1 base and J lost 2 bases. CDR1 is MGHRA and CDR2 is YSYEKL in the germline V gene. This CDR3 contains 17 residues. The CDR3 spells CASSQVLRGGGQETQYF. CDR3 sequence (DNA): TGCGCCAGCAGCCAAGTTTTGCGCGGGGGGGGACAAGAGACCCAGTACTTC.

This clonotype was found many times. The genes are TRBV12-3 or TRBV12-4 and TRBJ1-1; D may be TRBD1 (5 bases). CDR3 length: 15 amino acids. V was cut by 8 bases and J by 1 base, with 17 bases left in between. CDR3 region: CASAHRDFTNTEAFF. For the CDR3, the DNA is TGTGCCAGCGCCCACCGGGACTTTACGAACACTGAAGCTTTCTTT.

This clonotype was counted ten times or more. The chain combines TRBV18 with TRBJ2-7, with a tentative D call TRBD2 (5 bases). CDR3 length: 14 amino acids. Trimming stripped 3 bases from V and 2 bases from J, with 11 bases between. Germline loops: CDR1 KGHSH, CDR2 LQKENI. CDR3 DNA: TGTGCCAGCTCACCTGACGGGGTACCCTACGAGCAGTACTTC. Amino acids: CASSPDGVPYEQYF.

The V gene is TRBV25-1, the J gene TRBJ2-3; 8 positions agree with TRBD2. The CDR3 sequence is 15 residues long. Germline CDR1 reads MGHDK; CDR2 reads SYGVNS. Losses at the gene ends were 5 bases for V and 3 bases for J; bases not matched to a gene: 7. The CDR3 is CASSTPGTRTDTQYF. CDR3 nucleotides: TGTGCCAGCAGTACCCCCGGGACTAGAACAGATACGCAGTATTTT.

The gene calls are TRBV6-2 or TRBV6-3 and TRBJ2-5; 9 bases match TRBD2. CDR1 and CDR2 (germline): MNHEY, SVGEGT. This CDR3 region has 14 residues. V lost 7 bases and J lost 5; bases outside the gene matches: 8. As DNA, the CDR3 is TGTGCCAGCACCTTAGGACTAGCGCGGGAGACCCAGTACTTC. It codes for CASTLGLARETQYF.

Concerning this clonotype: This may come from a read error, since a much larger clone is one base off. CDR3: CASSYKRGLAGKDTRYF. The DNA of the CDR3 is TGTGCCAGCAGTTACAAACGAGGGCTAGCGGGGAAAGATACGCGGTATTTT. V usage is TRBV6-2 or TRBV6-3 and J usage is TRBJ2-3; 9 nucleotides line up with TRBD2. Germline values: CDR1 MNHEY, CDR2 SVGEGT. The CDR3 has 17 amino acids.

In this sample, this clonotype turned up a few times. The V call is TRBV24-1, the J call TRBJ2-7, with 7 bases lining up with TRBD1. Looked up from germline, CDR1 is KGHDR and CDR2 is SFDVKD. CDR3 length: 14 amino acids. The V segment lost 5 bases and the J segment 5 bases; nucleotides outside the gene matches: 8. The chain's CDR3 is CATSGTGDPDEQYF. CDR3 DNA: TGTGCCACCAGTGGCACAGGGGACCCGGACGAGCAGTACTTC.

In this sample, this clonotype turned up a few times. The J gene is TRBJ1-2, the V gene TRBV4-3; 8 bases are a match to TRBD1. The CDR3 has 14 amino acids. The germline V gene encodes CDR1 LGHNA and CDR2 YSLEER. The ends lost 4 bases at V and 3 bases at J; junction bases unmatched: 4. CDR3 region: CASSPGQGDYGYTF. In nucleotides, the CDR3 is TGCGCCAGCAGCCCCGGACAGGGAGACTATGGCTACACCTTC.

This chain connects TRBV11-3 to TRBJ1-4; D uncertain. From germline, CDR1 is SGHNT and CDR2 YENEEA. V was pared by 1 base and J by 5 bases, with 8 bases between. The CDR3 is 14 residues long. The CDR3 nucleotides are TGTGCCAGCAGCTTAGGGGTCATGAATGAAAAACTGTTTTTT. It codes for CASSLGVMNEKLFF.

This chain joins TRBV10-3 and TRBJ2-3; 12 bases align to TRBD2. The junction had 1 base not matched to a gene; V was cut back by 6 bases and J by 3 bases. CDR1 is ENHRY and CDR2 is SYGVKD in the germline V gene. The CDR3 runs to 14 residues. The CDR3 region is CAISGTSGTDTQYF. The CDR3, as DNA: TGTGCCATCAGCGGGACTAGCGGGACAGATACGCAGTATTTT.